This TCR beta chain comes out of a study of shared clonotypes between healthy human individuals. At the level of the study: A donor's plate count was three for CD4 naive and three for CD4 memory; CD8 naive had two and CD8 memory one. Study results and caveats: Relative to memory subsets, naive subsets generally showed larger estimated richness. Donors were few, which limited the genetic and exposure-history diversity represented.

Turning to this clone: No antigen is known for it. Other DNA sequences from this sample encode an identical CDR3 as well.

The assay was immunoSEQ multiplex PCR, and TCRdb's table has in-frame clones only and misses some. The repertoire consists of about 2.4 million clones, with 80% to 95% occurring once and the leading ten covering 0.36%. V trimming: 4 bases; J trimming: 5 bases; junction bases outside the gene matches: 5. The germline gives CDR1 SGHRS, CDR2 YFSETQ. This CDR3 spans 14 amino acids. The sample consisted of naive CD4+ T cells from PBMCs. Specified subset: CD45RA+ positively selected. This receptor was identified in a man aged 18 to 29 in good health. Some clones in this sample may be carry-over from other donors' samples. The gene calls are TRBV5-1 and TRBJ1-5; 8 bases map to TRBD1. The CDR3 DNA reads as TGCGCCAGCAGCAGCGGACAGGGCCATCAGCCCCAGCATTTT. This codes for CASSSGQGHQPQHF.